This is a list of T cell receptor beta chains from one sample in a study of graft-versus-host responses after intestinal transplantation. Sequenced by immunoSEQ multiplex PCR; TCRdb stores in-frame clones only, minus some. The sample lists approximately 81,000 clones; roughly 84% were seen once. Their cognate antigens are unknown. Source: unstimulated CD8+ T cells sorted from spleen or lymph node cells, taken before transplant. Every receptor here comes from a human donor who was the organ donor for an intestinal transplant. Each CDR3 is given with its conserved first and last residue. Each record gives: clone size, J gene, D gene, V gene, CDR3 DNA, CDR3 protein. A D gene is named only where the DNA matches it firmly. Size is omitted from some rows. Given values are once, few, many or a class for expanded clones.

-,TRBJ2-3,TRBD2,TRBV16,TGTGCCAGCAGCCTTCTCGGCCTAGCGGGGGGGCCAGATACGCAGTATTTT,CASSLLGLAGGPDTQYF
-,TRBJ1-5,TRBD1,TRBV28,TGTGCCAGCAGTTTAAGGGGGCTCGGCAATCAGCCCCAGCATTTT,CASSLRGLGNQPQHF
-,TRBJ2-1,TRBD1,TRBV7-3,TGTGCCAGCAGCTCCTCCCCGGGACAGGATAACAATGAGCAGTTCTTC,CASSSSPGQDNNEQFF
-,TRBJ2-1,-,TRBV2,TGTGCCAGCATTCTAAGGGCTCAGGGCTCCTACAATGAGCAGTTCTTC,CASILRAQGSYNEQFF
-,TRBJ1-5,-,TRBV28,TGTGCCAGCAGTTTAGGGACTCTTGATCAGCCCCAGCATTTT,CASSLGTLDQPQHF
-,TRBJ2-7,-,TRBV4-1,TGCGCCAGCAGCCATGCGCCCTATGGCGACGAGCAGTACTTC,CASSHAPYGDEQYF
-,TRBJ1-1,-,TRBV7-6,TGTGCCAGCAGCTACGGGGGAGTGAACACTGAAGCTTTCTTT,CASSYGGVNTEAFF
-,TRBJ1-2,TRBD1,TRBV10-3,TGTGCCACCCCGGGACAGGCCTTCGCCTACACCTTC,CATPGQAFAYTF
-,TRBJ2-5,TRBD2,TRBV19,TGTGCCAGTAGTATCGGAACTAGCGGGGGACAAGAGACCCAGTACTTC,CASSIGTSGGQETQYF
-,TRBJ2-7,-,TRBV5-4,TGTGCCAGCAGCCCTACGCCCGGACAGAATTACGAGCAGTACTTC,CASSPTPGQNYEQYF
-,TRBJ1-4,-,TRBV2,TGTGCCAGCAGTGTAACACGGGCAGATAGCTCAACTAATGAAAAACTGTTTTTT,CASSVTRADSSTNEKLFF
few,TRBJ1-4,-,TRBV19,TGTGCCAGTAGTGGGGAGATCGAAAAACTGTTTTTT,CASSGEIEKLFF
-,TRBJ1-2,TRBD1,TRBV6-5,TGTGCCAGCAGTTCGGCAGGGGGAGGCTACACCTTC,CASSSAGGGYTF
-,TRBJ2-7,-,TRBV6-1,TGTGCCAGCAGTGGACAGGGAGGCGAGCAGTACTTC,CASSGQGGEQYF
-,TRBJ1-2,-,TRBV4-1,TGCGCCAGCAGCCGCGCTGGGGGAATGAACTATGGCTACACCTTC,CASSRAGGMNYGYTF
once,TRBJ2-2,-,TRBV9,TGTGCCAGCAGCCCCAGTACCTCCGGACACCCGAACACCGGGGAGCTGTTTTTT,CASSPSTSGHPNTGELFF
-,TRBJ1-2,-,TRBV15,TGTGCCACCAGCAGTTTCACAGGTGACTATGGCTACACCTTC,CATSSFTGDYGYTF
-,TRBJ2-1,TRBD2,TRBV27,TGTGCCAGCAGACCGGGACTAGCCTACAATGAGCAGTTCTTC,CASRPGLAYNEQFF
-,TRBJ1-5,-,TRBV19,TGTGCCAGTAGTATCGAAACAGCCCTTTATAGCAATCAGCCCCAGCATTTT,CASSIETALYSNQPQHF
medium-sized,TRBJ1-1,-,TRBV28,TGTGCCAGCAGTTCGAGGGGGGAGGTCACTGAAGCTTTCTTT,CASSSRGEVTEAFF
-,TRBJ1-1,-,TRBV5-1,TGCGCCAGCAGCTTGGTAGAGGGGACCCTGAACACTGAAGCTTTCTTT,CASSLVEGTLNTEAFF
-,TRBJ2-3,TRBD2,TRBV5-1,TGCGCCAGCAGCTTGGAACTAGCGGGTTTAGATACGCAGTATTTT,CASSLELAGLDTQYF
-,TRBJ2-7,-,TRBV27,TGTGCCAGCAGCCAAAGGTCCTACTCCTACGAGCAGTACTTC,CASSQRSYSYEQYF
-,TRBJ2-5,TRBD2,TRBV5-4,TGTGCCAGCAGCTTGGGCGGACTAGCGGGGGCGGAGACCCAGTACTTC,CASSLGGLAGAETQYF
once,TRBJ2-7,TRBD2,TRBV7-9,TGTGCCAGCAGCTTTTCGGGACTAGGTATCGAGCAGTACTTC,CASSFSGLGIEQYF
-,TRBJ2-2,-,TRBV28,TGTGCCAGCAGAGAGGCGTACACCGGGGAGCTGTTTTTT,CASREAYTGELFF
-,TRBJ2-3,TRBD1,TRBV6-4,TGTGCCAGCAGTGAGTCGACAGGGGGCGCAGATACGCAGTATTTT,CASSESTGGADTQYF
-,TRBJ1-3,-,TRBV30,TGTGCCTGGAGATCCTGGGAGGGGGCTGGAAACACCATATATTTT,CAWRSWEGAGNTIYF
-,TRBJ2-1,TRBD2,TRBV19,TGTGCCAGTAGTATTTTTAGCGGGGCTGGGAATGAGCAGTTCTTC,CASSIFSGAGNEQFF
-,TRBJ2-5,-,TRBV5-1,TGCGCCAGCAGCTTCGGGGGCCCCAGGGAGACCCAGTACTTC,CASSFGGPRETQYF
-,TRBJ2-7,-,TRBV30,TGTGCCTGGAGGAATGGGGGCTCCTACGAGCAGTACTTC,CAWRNGGSYEQYF
-,TRBJ2-1,TRBD2,TRBV13,TGTGCCAGCAGCTGGGACTACTACAATGAGCAGTTCTTC,CASSWDYYNEQFF
-,TRBJ2-6,-,TRBV5-4,TGTGCCAGCACCCCCGTTCCCGGGGCCAACGTCCTGACTTTC,CASTPVPGANVLTF
-,TRBJ1-1,-,TRBV30,TGTGCCTGGAGTGTAGGAGGTGAAGCTTTCTTT,CAWSVGGEAFF
-,TRBJ2-1,TRBD1,TRBV7-9,TGTGCCAGCAGCTTACCGACAGGGGGCGAGATAGGTGAGCAGTTCTTC,CASSLPTGGEIGEQFF
-,TRBJ1-2,-,TRBV30,TGTGCCTGGGACCTGGGGCCCTATACCTTACACTATGGCTACACCTTC,CAWDLGPYTLHYGYTF
-,TRBJ2-1,-,TRBV30,TGTGCCTGGAGTCAGGGGGGGGTCAATGAGCAGTTCTTC,CAWSQGGVNEQFF
few,TRBJ1-4,-,TRBV4-1,TGCGCCAGCAGCCCCCTCGGGGAGGTCCATGAAAAACTGTTTTTT,CASSPLGEVHEKLFF
-,TRBJ1-6,-,TRBV27,TGTGCCAGCAGTACCTTAGGACAGAATTCACCCCTCCACTTT,CASSTLGQNSPLHF